The clone carrying this T cell receptor beta chain was observed at least ten times. What it recognizes is unknown. This CDR3 comprises 15 residues. CDR1 is SGHTA, CDR2 FQGNSA, per germline. J was trimmed by 1 base and V by 5 bases; bases with no gene match: 6. These data originate in a study of neurological immune-mediated disorders. Findings and limits, study-wide: Expanded clones shared no CDR3 amino acid sequences across subjects, suggesting private repertoires in all groups. The greatest degree of TCR clonal expansion was observed in HTLV-1-associated myelopathy, with the lowest in multiple sclerosis, below that of healthy controls.

Each TCR transcript was tagged with a 10-nucleotide random UMI during 5'RACE. Via MiXCR, TCRdb re-called the 5' RACE reads, giving one row per CDR3 protein. The table lists 50,000 or so distinct CDR3 sequences, around 17% of them singletons. V is TRBV7-2 and J is TRBJ2-3, with 7 bases fitting TRBD2. Sequenced: PBMCs. The sequence was obtained from a man in his 60s in good health. The chain's CDR3 is CASSPAGYGTDTQYF. CDR3 DNA sequence: TGTGCCAGCAGCCCAGCGGGATACGGCACAGATACGCAGTATTTT.